Listed below are T cell receptor beta chains from one sample, sequenced in a study of control samples from healthy donors and cancer patients. Only in-frame clones appear in the TCRdb table, and some are missing; sequencing was by immunoSEQ multiplex PCR. Here the sample table reports about 210,000 clones. Sequences were obtained from blood. The receptors were sampled from a young woman in good health. CDR3s include the opening cysteine and the closing phenylalanine or tryptophan. Fields, in order: V gene, J gene, D gene, CDR3 protein, CDR3 DNA. A D gene is named only where the DNA matches it firmly.

TRBV2	TRBJ1-6	-	CASSPRQDYNSPLHF	TGTGCCAGCAGTCCTAGACAAGACTATAATTCACCCCTCCACTTT
TRBV5-6	TRBJ1-5	-	CASSISGNQPQHF	TGTGCCAGCAGCATAAGTGGAAATCAGCCCCAGCATTTT
TRBV18	TRBJ2-3	TRBD2	CASSPFSGGADTQYF	TGTGCCAGCTCACCATTCAGCGGGGGGGCGGATACGCAGTATTTT
TRBV18	TRBJ2-7	-	CASSGMVGIMNEQYF	TGTGCCAGCTCTGGTATGGTAGGCATCATGAACGAGCAGTACTTC
TRBV6-4	TRBJ2-1	-	CASSRLGGDYNEQFF	TGTGCCAGCAGCCGCCTCGGCGGGGATTACAATGAGCAGTTCTTC
TRBV28	TRBJ1-1	-	CASAVLTVLNTEAFF	TGTGCCAGCGCCGTTTTGACAGTTCTGAACACTGAAGCTTTCTTT
TRBV5-1	TRBJ2-3	-	CASSFTGTDTQYF	TGCGCCAGCAGCTTTACAGGGACAGATACGCAGTATTTT
TRBV5-4	TRBJ1-1	-	CASSPGVRNTEAFF	TGTGCCAGCAGCCCGGGGGTGAGGAACACTGAAGCTTTCTTT
TRBV2	TRBJ2-7	TRBD2	CASSDARTRAYEQYF	TGTGCCAGCAGTGACGCCCGGACTAGGGCCTACGAGCAGTACTTC
TRBV5-1	TRBJ1-6	-	CASSGGRTDSPLHF	TGCGCCAGCAGCGGGGGCAGGACTGATTCACCCCTCCACTTT
TRBV5-4	TRBJ1-6	TRBD1	CASSLTGVNSPLHF	TGTGCCAGCAGCTTGACAGGGGTTAATTCACCCCTCCACTTT
TRBV5-6	TRBJ2-7	-	CASSWGQYEQYF	TGTGCCAGCAGCTGGGGACAATACGAGCAGTACTTC
TRBV28	TRBJ1-1	-	CASAHTEAFF	TGTGCCAGCGCCCACACTGAAGCTTTCTTT
TRBV18	TRBJ2-7	TRBD1	CASSPFGQVPSYEQYF	TGTGCCAGCTCACCCTTCGGACAGGTTCCTTCCTACGAGCAGTACTTC
TRBV5-6	TRBJ1-2	-	CASSQEAALGNTF	TGTGCCAGCAGCCAGGAAGCTGCGTTGGGGAACACCTTC
TRBV12-3/TRBV12-4	TRBJ2-7	-	CASSLGLSYEQYF	TGTGCCAGCAGTTTAGGACTTTCCTACGAGCAGTACTTC
TRBV2	TRBJ2-1	-	CASKGDDGFNEQFF	TGTGCCAGCAAAGGGGACGACGGCTTCAATGAGCAGTTCTTC
TRBV4-3	TRBJ2-5	-	CASSQVVQGAQGTQYF	TGCGCCAGCAGCCAAGTAGTTCAAGGGGCCCAAGGGACCCAGTACTTC
TRBV5-1	TRBJ1-4	-	CASSTGYATNEKLFF	TGCGCCAGCAGCACAGGGTATGCAACTAATGAAAAACTGTTTTTT
TRBV2	TRBJ1-2	-	CASSEALAGRDYGYTF	TGTGCCAGCAGTGAAGCGCTGGCAGGGAGAGACTATGGCTACACCTTC
TRBV4-1	TRBJ2-1	TRBD2	CATSGLTGKEQFF	TGCGCCACCTCGGGACTAACGGGCAAGGAGCAGTTCTTC
TRBV28	TRBJ1-1	-	CASSLAYEAFF	TGTGCCAGCAGTCTGGCGTACGAAGCTTTCTTT
TRBV2	TRBJ1-5	-	CASSEDVTKPYSNQPQHF	TGTGCCAGCAGTGAAGATGTCACAAAACCCTATAGCAATCAGCCCCAGCATTTT
TRBV30	TRBJ1-5	-	CAWSVRGNQPQHF	TGTGCCTGGAGTGTACGGGGTAATCAGCCCCAGCATTTT
TRBV19	TRBJ2-7	TRBD2	CASSIVASGTYEQYF	TGTGCCAGTAGTATTGTGGCTAGCGGGACCTACGAGCAGTACTTC
TRBV19	TRBJ2-2	-	CASSDTGELFF	TGTGCCAGTAGTGACACCGGGGAGCTGTTTTTT
TRBV25-1	TRBJ2-5	TRBD1	CASSRGQGWETQYF	TGTGCCAGCAGCCGAGGACAGGGCTGGGAGACCCAGTACTTC
TRBV19	TRBJ1-5	TRBD1	CASSIQPQGVVALAQHF	TGTGCCAGTAGTATCCAACCCCAGGGGGTCGTGGCCCTGGCCCAGCATTTT
TRBV6-5	TRBJ2-7	TRBD1	CASHHRSTGTHEQYF	TGTGCCAGCCACCACCGTTCGACAGGGACACACGAGCAGTACTTC
TRBV25-1	TRBJ2-2	TRBD2	CASADSGGATGELFF	TGTGCCAGCGCGGACAGCGGGGGGGCAACCGGGGAGCTGTTTTTT
TRBV6-2/TRBV6-3	TRBJ2-7	-	CASSWAYEQYF	TGTGCCAGCAGTTGGGCATACGAGCAGTACTTC
TRBV6-2/TRBV6-3	TRBJ1-5	-	CASSYTNRETQPQHF	TGTGCCAGCAGTTACACAAACAGGGAGACTCAGCCCCAGCATTTT
TRBV5-4	TRBJ2-5	TRBD1	CASSQTGGQETQYF	TGTGCCAGCAGCCAGACAGGGGGCCAAGAGACCCAGTACTTC
TRBV5-1	TRBJ1-2	-	CASSPGTVNYGYTF	TGCGCCAGCAGCCCCGGGACCGTAAACTATGGCTACACCTTC
TRBV28	TRBJ2-3	-	CASLRGRDTDTQYF	TGTGCCAGCTTGCGGGGCAGGGACACAGATACGCAGTATTTT
TRBV28	TRBJ1-6	TRBD1	CASSLGQGSLYNSPLHF	TGTGCCAGCAGTCTGGGACAGGGTTCCCTCTATAATTCACCCCTCCACTTT
TRBV10-3	TRBJ2-7	-	CAISRREQGYEQYF	TGTGCCATCAGTCGACGCGAACAGGGCTACGAGCAGTACTTC
TRBV7-2	TRBJ2-3	-	CASSSQGSDTQYF	TGTGCCAGCAGCTCACAGGGTTCTGATACGCAGTATTTT
TRBV9	TRBJ2-3	-	CASSVGASPADTQYF	TGTGCCAGCAGCGTAGGGGCGTCCCCGGCGGATACGCAGTATTTT
TRBV3-1/TRBV3-2	TRBJ2-3	TRBD2	CASSQVPGGRTDTQYF	TGTGCCAGCAGCCAAGTTCCGGGGGGGCGCACAGATACGCAGTATTTT
TRBV6-5	TRBJ2-3	-	CASSRLPTSTDTQYF	TGTGCCAGCAGTCGACTACCCACTAGCACAGATACGCAGTATTTT
TRBV28	TRBJ1-2	-	CASTLSLVPLGYTF	TGTGCCAGCACCCTAAGTTTGGTGCCTCTTGGCTACACCTTC
TRBV6-6	TRBJ1-1	-	CASSYGRGLLTEAFF	TGTGCCAGCAGTTACGGGCGGGGTCTGCTTACTGAAGCTTTCTTT
TRBV7-3	TRBJ2-3	-	CASSLMLASTDTQYF	TGTGCCAGCAGCTTAATGCTAGCAAGCACAGATACGCAGTATTTT
TRBV2	TRBJ1-6	-	CASSPSRVYNSPLHF	TGTGCCAGCAGTCCAAGCAGGGTTTATAATTCACCCCTCCACTTT
TRBV6-2/TRBV6-3	TRBJ1-2	TRBD1	CASSTGGSNYGYTF	TGTGCCAGCAGTACAGGGGGCTCCAACTATGGCTACACCTTC